This T cell receptor (beta chain) was recorded in a study of shared clonotypes between healthy human individuals. TCRdb keeps only in-frame clones here, not all; method: immunoSEQ multiplex PCR. Of fewer than 3 million clones listed, 92% are singletons. V was pared by 5 bases and J by 8 bases, with 7 bases of the junction left unmatched. The CDR3 covers 15 residues. The germline gives CDR1 SGHVS, CDR2 FQNEAQ. This chain connects TRBV7-8 to TRBJ2-1; 12 positions match TRBD2. The receptor was isolated from a man between 18 and 29 years old in good health. Some clones in this sample may be carry-over from other donors' samples. Specimen: naive CD4+ T cells from PBMCs. Indicated subset: CD45RA+ positively selected. The CDR3 DNA reads TGTGCCAGCAGCCTACTAGCGGGAGGTCGGTATGAGCAGTTCTTC. This gives the protein CASSLLAGGRYEQFF.